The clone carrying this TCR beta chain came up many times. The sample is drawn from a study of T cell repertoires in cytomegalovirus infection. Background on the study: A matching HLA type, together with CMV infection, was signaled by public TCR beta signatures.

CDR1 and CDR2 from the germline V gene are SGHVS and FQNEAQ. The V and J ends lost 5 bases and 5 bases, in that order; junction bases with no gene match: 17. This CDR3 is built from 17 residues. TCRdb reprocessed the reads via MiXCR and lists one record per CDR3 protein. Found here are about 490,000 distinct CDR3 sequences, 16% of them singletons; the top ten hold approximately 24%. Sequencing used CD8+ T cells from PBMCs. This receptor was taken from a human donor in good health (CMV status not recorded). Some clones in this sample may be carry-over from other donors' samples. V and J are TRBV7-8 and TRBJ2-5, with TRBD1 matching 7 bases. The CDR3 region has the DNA TGTGCCAGCAGCCTCACTACGACAGGGCGTCGAGGGGAGACCCAGTACTTC. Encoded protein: CASSLTTTGRRGETQYF.